This TCR beta chain was sequenced during a study of technical replicates of blood from several donors. Germline CDR1 and CDR2: MNHGY and SAAAGT. V was pared by 2 bases and J by 3 bases, with 4 bases of the junction left unmatched. The CDR3 length is 15 residues. The table came from immunoSEQ multiplex PCR; TCRdb's copy has only in-frame clones and leaves some out. The sample records around 63,000 clones, 95% to 98% being singletons. This sequence joins TRBV6-8 and TRBJ2-7; 10 positions match TRBD2. The specimen was T cells isolated from PBMCs. The origin of this receptor is a human donor in good health. Here the CDR3 DNA reads TGTGCCAGCAGTTACGGGGCTAGCGGGGGCTACGAGCAGTACTTC. Its protein product is CASSYGASGGYEQYF.